Each of the 32 T cell receptor beta chains below was sequenced from the same sample in a study of blood T cells in healthy people across ages. A second 7 to 11 cycle PCR used barcoded and J-beta primers. TCRdb re-derived calls from the 5' RACE reads in MiXCR, one entry per CDR3 protein. Of 850,000 to 1,100,000 distinct CDR3 sequences in the sample, under 40% were seen once. The sample comprised blood. These receptor sequences come from a man between 18 and 29 years old in good health.

The rearrangement uses TRBV19 and TRBJ2-7; D ambiguous. The CDR3 extends over 14 amino acids. Trimming took 3 bases from V and 0 from J, leaving 9 bases between them. Germline CDR1 is LNHDA and CDR2 is SQIVND (reference sequence). CDR3 loop: CASSISQSSYEQYF. In nucleotides, the CDR3 is TGTGCCAGTAGTATTTCACAGAGCTCCTACGAGCAGTACTTC. Variable domain in full (rest from reference TRBV19 and TRBJ2-7): DGGITQSPKYLFRKEGQNVTLSCEQNLNHDAMYWYRQDPGQGLRLIYYSQIVNDFQKGDIAEGYSVSREKKESFPLTVTSAQKNPTAFYLCASSISQSSYEQYFGPGTRLTVT.

This clonotype was detected only a few times. The rearrangement joins TRBV6-4 to TRBJ2-5; D perhaps matches TRBD1 (6 bases). The last part of the DNA fits TRBJ2-7 better; the J call may be wrong. Germline assignment: CDR1 MRHNA and CDR2 SNTAGT. The CDR3 length is 14 residues. This CDR3 reads CASSVRTEAYEQYF. CDR3 sequence (DNA): TGTGCCAGCAGTGTAAGGACAGAAGCCTACGAGCAGTACTTC.

This clonotype was recorded at least ten times. The chain uses TRBV29-1 and TRBJ2-3; 10 bases line up with TRBD1. CDR1 is SQVTM and CDR2 is ANQGSEA in the germline V gene. This CDR3 contains 14 residues. V shed 4 bases, J shed 1 base, and the junction held 2 bases outside the gene matches. For the CDR3, the DNA is TGCAGCGTTGGGGGGACAGGGGGCACAGATACGCAGTATTTT. Protein sequence: CSVGGTGGTDTQYF.

The gene calls are TRBV7-8 and TRBJ2-7, with D maybe TRBD2 (5 bases). With 4 bases removed from V and 6 bases from J, the gap between germline ends came to 19 bases. This CDR3 has 15 amino acids. Germline V CDR1 and CDR2: SGHVS, FQNEAQ. CDR3 in amino acids: CASSSLLGAESEQYF. DNA for the CDR3: TGTGCCAGCAGCTCTCTACTGGGAGCTGAAAGCGAGCAGTACTTC.

The table lists this clonotype with many counts. The chain is built from TRBV12-5 and TRBJ2-3, with D unclear. The germline V gene has CDR1 LGHNT and CDR2 FRNRAP. The ends were cut back, 3 bases at V and 2 bases at J, with 3 bases in the middle. The CDR3 has 12 residues. CDR3 protein: CASGFATDTQYF. DNA for the CDR3: TGTGCTAGTGGTTTCGCCACAGATACGCAGTATTTT. Variable domain in full (rest from reference TRBV12-5 and TRBJ2-3): DARVTQTPRHKVTEMGQEVTMRCQPILGHNTVFWYRQTMMQGLELLAYFRNRAPLDDSGMPKDRFSAEMPDATLATLKIQPSEPRDSAVYFCASGFATDTQYFGPGTRLTVL.

This clonotype was observed a few times. This chain joins TRBV4-1 and TRBJ2-7; possible D gene TRBD2, 5 bases. Trimming shortened V by 0 bases and J by 2 bases, and 17 bases separated the two germline ends. Germline CDR1 is MGHRA and CDR2 is YSYEKL. The CDR3 spans 17 residues. CDR3 residues: CASSQEGEGGRAYEQYF. The CDR3 DNA reads TGCGCCAGCAGCCAAGAAGGAGAAGGAGGCAGAGCCTACGAGCAGTACTTC.

J is TRBJ2-1 and V is TRBV4-3; 9 bases are shared with TRBD2. Germline V lookup: CDR1 LGHNA, CDR2 YSLEER. The CDR3 consists of 16 residues. V lost 3 bases and J lost 3; bases outside the gene matches: 6. CDR3 amino acids: CASSQNLAGNYNEQFF. The CDR3 DNA follows: TGCGCCAGCAGCCAGAATCTAGCGGGGAACTACAATGAGCAGTTCTTC.

The table lists this clonotype with a few counts. This chain links TRBV6-6 with TRBJ2-7; 7 nucleotides align to TRBD2. Unmatched junction bases numbered 7, after V lost 7 bases and J lost 4 bases. The CDR3 extends over 13 amino acids. Germline V gene lookup returns CDR1 MNHNY and CDR2 SVGAGI (reference sequence). CDR3 sequence: CASTFSGEYEQYF. CDR3 DNA sequence: TGTGCCAGCACCTTCAGCGGGGAATACGAGCAGTACTTC.

CDR3 in amino acids: CASSQGGRILNTEAFF. The CDR3 DNA reads TGTGCCAGCAGCCAAGGGGGTAGGATACTGAACACTGAAGCTTTCTTT. This sequence joins TRBV3-1 and TRBJ1-1; D unclear. CDR1 is LGHDT and CDR2 is YNNKEL in the germline V gene (reference sequence). V lost 1 base to trimming and J lost 0 bases, with 12 bases between them. The CDR3 is 16 amino acids.

The CDR3 here is CASSFYGQDNEQYF. DNA of the CDR3: TGTGCCAGCAGCTTTTATGGACAGGACAATGAGCAGTACTTC. This chain connects TRBV7-2 to TRBJ2-1, with TRBD1 matching 7 bases. The DNA matches TRBJ2-7 better at its end, which makes the J call doubtful. Germline CDR1 reads SGHTA; CDR2 reads FQGNSA. This CDR3 has 14 residues.

The chain employs TRBV20-1 and TRBJ1-5, with D possibly being TRBD1 (5 bases). CDR1 and CDR2 (germline): DFQATT, SNEGSKA (reference sequence). This CDR3 has 12 residues. V lost 5 bases to trimming and J lost 9 bases, with 14 bases between them. CDR3 residues: CSALQGGGPQHF. CDR3 bases: TGCAGTGCTTTGCAGGGTGGTGGGCCCCAGCATTTT.

A word on this clonotype: An end of the junction does not agree with germline; a read error may underlie this. The V call is TRBV9, the J call TRBJ1-2; D not certain. From germline, CDR1 is SGDLS and CDR2 YYNGEE. The CDR3 length is 16 residues. Written as DNA, the CDR3 is TGTGCCAGCAGCGACGGGCCCCATTGGGCTAACTGTGGCTACACCTTC. It is translated as CASSDGPHWANCGYTF.

This clonotype was recorded a few times. V is TRBV12-3 or TRBV12-4 and J is TRBJ1-2; no clear D gene. The CDR3 length is 15 residues. V was trimmed by 4 bases and J by 0 bases, leaving 12 bases between them. This CDR3 reads CASSSPTVANYGYTF. The CDR3 DNA reads TGTGCCAGCAGTTCCCCGACGGTAGCTAACTATGGCTACACCTTC.

Concerning this clonotype: At one end, the junction sequence differs from germline, possibly due to a read error. This chain joins TRBV2 and TRBJ1-4; the D gene is possibly TRBD1 (5 bases). The CDR3 totals 12 residues. Germline assignment: CDR1 SNHLY and CDR2 FYNNEI. The CDR3 loop is CAGSESARGLFF. The CDR3 region has the DNA TGTGCCGGCAGTGAAAGCGCTCGGGGGCTGTTTTTT.

The V call is TRBV15, the J call TRBJ1-1; 7 bases map to TRBD1. J gave up 4 bases and V 0 bases, and 5 bases lay outside the gene matches. The CDR3 extends over 15 amino acids. Germline V gene sequence: CDR1 LNHNV, CDR2 YYDKDF (reference sequence). The DNA for the CDR3 is TGTGCCACCAGCAGAGAGGGGGGACAGCTCACTGAAGCTTTCTTT. This encodes CATSREGGQLTEAFF.

V gene TRBV6-1 combines with J gene TRBJ2-1, with 12 bases that match TRBD2. The CDR3 is made up of 18 amino acids. Germline-derived CDR1 and CDR2 are MNHNS and SASEGT. V was pared by 1 base and J by 9 bases, with 13 bases of the junction left unmatched. The CDR3 here is CASSEGSSGGAPIAEQFF. CDR3 sequence (DNA): TGTGCCAGCAGTGAAGGGTCTAGCGGGGGGGCCCCCATAGCTGAGCAGTTCTTC.

The gene calls are TRBV7-6 and TRBJ2-3; D is perhaps TRBD2 (5 bases). The V end was cut by 4 bases, the J end by 3 bases, with 14 bases between. The CDR3 covers 15 residues. From germline, CDR1 is SGHVS and CDR2 FNYEAQ. The DNA for the CDR3 is TGTGCCAGCAGCTACGTACGGGGAAAAACAGATACGCAGTATTTT. Translating it yields CASSYVRGKTDTQYF.

The V call is TRBV20-1, the J call TRBJ1-6; D not resolved. V gave up 6 bases and J gave up 10 bases, with 19 bases separating them. This CDR3 comprises 14 residues. Germline CDR1 is DFQATT and CDR2 is SNEGSKA (reference sequence). The CDR3 loop is CSARRRPVGSPLHF. CDR3 sequence (DNA): TGCAGTGCCCGCAGACGCCCGGTGGGCTCACCCCTCCACTTT.

This clonotype showed up just a few times. V gene TRBV4-3 combines with J gene TRBJ2-1; the D gene is possibly TRBD1 (6 bases). Trimming pared 0 bases from V and 8 bases from J, leaving 8 bases between. Germline CDR1 and CDR2: LGHNA and YSLEER. There are 13 residues in the CDR3. The CDR3 sequence: CASSQDGGYEQFF. Here the CDR3 DNA reads TGCGCCAGCAGCCAAGATGGGGGCTATGAGCAGTTCTTC.

The chain employs TRBV7-2 and TRBJ2-2; possible D gene TRBD1, 6 bases. This CDR3 is 15 amino acids long. The germline gives CDR1 SGHTA, CDR2 FQGNSA. Trimming cost V 5 bases and J 1 base, with 11 bases left between them. Here the CDR3 reads CASSTRTENTGELFF. The CDR3 nucleotides read TGTGCCAGCAGCACAAGGACAGAGAACACCGGGGAGCTGTTTTTT. The variable domain in full, completed from reference TRBV7-2 and TRBJ2-2, reads GAGVSQSPSNKVTEKGKDVELRCDPISGHTALYWYRQSLGQGLEFLIYFQGNSAPDKSGLPSDRFSAERTGGSVSTLTIQRTQQEDSAVYLCASSTRTENTGELFFGEGSRLTVL.

This chain links TRBV20-1 with TRBJ1-1; D gene ambiguous. Germline-derived CDR1 and CDR2 are DFQATT and SNEGSKA (reference sequence). Trimming removed 4 bases from V and 1 base from J, with 7 bases in between. The CDR3 covers 12 residues. CDR3 DNA sequence: TGCAGTGCTAAGCTGGCGAACACTGAAGCTTTCTTT. Its translation: CSAKLANTEAFF.

This sequence joins TRBV9 and TRBJ1-4, with D maybe TRBD1 (6 bases). The CDR3 is 16 residues long. Trimming cost V 2 bases and J 0 bases, with 11 bases left between them. CDR1 is SGDLS and CDR2 is YYNGEE in the germline V gene. CDR3 nucleotide sequence: TGTGCCAGCAGCGTTGAGGGGGTGGCAACTAATGAAAAACTGTTTTTT. Its protein product is CASSVEGVATNEKLFF.

This clonotype turned up a few times. The chain carries TRBV29-1 and TRBJ1-2; TRBD1 might be the D (6 bases). The CDR3 has 9 amino acids. CDR1 and CDR2 (germline): SQVTM, ANQGSEA. The CDR3 loop reads CRSGEGYTF. For the CDR3, the DNA is TGCAGGTCAGGGGAGGGCTACACCTTC.

The CDR3 nucleotides read TGTGCCAGCAGCCAAGATCTAGGTGCAGCGACGGATCACAATGAGCAGTACTTC. Its protein product is CASSQDLGAATDHNEQYF. The chain carries TRBV4-2 and TRBJ2-5; D gene ambiguous. Germline V lookup: CDR1 LGHNA, CDR2 YNFKEQ. CDR3 length: 18 amino acids. Trimming shortened V by 0 bases and J by 11 bases, and 28 bases separated the two germline ends.

The V and J genes are TRBV12-3 or TRBV12-4 and TRBJ2-2; no clear D. V dropped 10 bases and J dropped 3 bases, with 12 bases sitting between them. This CDR3 comprises 13 residues. This CDR3 is CAMGPADTGELFF. The CDR3 DNA follows: TGTGCCATGGGCCCAGCAGACACCGGGGAGCTGTTTTTT.

This clonotype was seen only a few times. This chain joins TRBV12-3 or TRBV12-4 and TRBJ1-5, with D unclear. The CDR3 runs 17 residues. Trimming took off 5 bases at V and 2 bases at J, with 19 bases between the two ends. This CDR3 is CASSHRGGVFGNQPQHF. DNA of the CDR3: TGTGCCAGCAGTCATCGGGGTGGGGTGTTTGGCAATCAGCCCCAGCATTTT.

There are a few counts of this clonotype. The chain uses TRBV5-6 and TRBJ2-5; tentative D call: TRBD1 (5 bases). The V gene's germline CDR1 is SGHDT and CDR2 YYEEEE. Trimming took off 2 bases at V and 3 bases at J, with 8 bases between the two ends. This CDR3 is 13 amino acids long. The CDR3 protein is CASSFETEETQYF. DNA for the CDR3: TGTGCCAGCAGCTTTGAGACAGAAGAGACCCAGTACTTC. Variable domain in full (rest from reference TRBV5-6 and TRBJ2-5): DAGVTQSPTHLIKTRGQQVTLRCSPKSGHDTVSWYQQALGQGPQFIFQYYEEEERQRGNFPDRFSGHQFPNYSSELNVNALLLGDSALYLCASSFETEETQYFGPGTRLLVL.

The chain is built from TRBV20-1 and TRBJ1-2; D ambiguous. Germline-derived CDR1 and CDR2 are DFQATT and SNEGSKA (reference sequence). V lost 3 bases and J lost 5, with 13 bases in between. The CDR3 runs to 13 residues. CDR3 DNA: TGCAGTGCTAGTGTGGGCGCCTCGTATGGCTACACCTTC. Protein sequence: CSASVGASYGYTF.

CDR3 loop: CASSRRILRRSYNEQFF. DNA of the CDR3: TGTGCCAGCAGCCGTCGGATACTTCGGAGGTCCTACAATGAGCAGTTCTTC. The rearrangement uses TRBV6-1 and TRBJ2-1; possibly TRBD2 for D (5 bases). Trimming left V 6 bases short and J 1 base short, with 19 bases between. The CDR3 loop spans 17 amino acids. From germline, CDR1 is MNHNS and CDR2 SASEGT.

This clonotype was seen ten or more times. The chain carries TRBV20-1 and TRBJ1-1; possible D gene TRBD1, 5 bases. V lost 3 bases and J 4 bases, leaving 9 bases between the germline ends. Germline assignment: CDR1 DFQATT and CDR2 SNEGSKA (reference sequence). The CDR3 is 12 amino acids. For the CDR3, the DNA is TGCAGTGCTAGGCAGGGACCCACTGAAGCTTTCTTT. Translating it yields CSARQGPTEAFF.

CDR3 residues: CASSPEGSGVNEQFF. The CDR3 nucleotides read TGTGCCAGCAGCCCCGAAGGAAGCGGGGTAAATGAGCAGTTCTTC. The V call is TRBV9, the J call TRBJ2-1; 7 bases fit TRBD2. The germline V gene has CDR1 SGDLS and CDR2 YYNGEE. The trim removed 4 bases at V and 7 bases at J, leaving 11 bases unmatched. CDR3 size: 15 residues.

The rearrangement joins TRBV12-3 or TRBV12-4 to TRBJ2-7, with 8 bases aligning to TRBD1. This CDR3 region has 18 residues. Unmatched junction bases numbered 20, after V lost 3 bases and J lost 7 bases. CDR3: CASSLSLRTGNPRNEQYF. CDR3 nucleotides: TGTGCCAGCAGTTTGTCCCTGAGGACAGGGAACCCTCGGAATGAGCAGTACTTC.